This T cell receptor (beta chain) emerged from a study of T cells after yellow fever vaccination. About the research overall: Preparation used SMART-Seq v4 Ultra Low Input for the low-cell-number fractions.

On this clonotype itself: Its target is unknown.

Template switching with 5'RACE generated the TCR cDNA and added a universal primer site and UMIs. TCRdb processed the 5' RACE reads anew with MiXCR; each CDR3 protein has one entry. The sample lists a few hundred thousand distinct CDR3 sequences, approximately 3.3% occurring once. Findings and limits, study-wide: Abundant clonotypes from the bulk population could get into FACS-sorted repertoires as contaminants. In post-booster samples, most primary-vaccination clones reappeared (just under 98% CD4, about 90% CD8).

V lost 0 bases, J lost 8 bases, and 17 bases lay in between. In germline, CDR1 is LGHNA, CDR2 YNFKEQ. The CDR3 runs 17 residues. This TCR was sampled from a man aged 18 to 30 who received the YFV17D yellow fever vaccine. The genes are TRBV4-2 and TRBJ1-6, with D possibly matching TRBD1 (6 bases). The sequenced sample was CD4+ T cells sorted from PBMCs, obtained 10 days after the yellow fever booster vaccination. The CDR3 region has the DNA TGTGCCAGCAGCCAAGATGGGGGCGGGGTGGGAGATTCACCCCTCCACTTT. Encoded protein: CASSQDGGGVGDSPLHF.